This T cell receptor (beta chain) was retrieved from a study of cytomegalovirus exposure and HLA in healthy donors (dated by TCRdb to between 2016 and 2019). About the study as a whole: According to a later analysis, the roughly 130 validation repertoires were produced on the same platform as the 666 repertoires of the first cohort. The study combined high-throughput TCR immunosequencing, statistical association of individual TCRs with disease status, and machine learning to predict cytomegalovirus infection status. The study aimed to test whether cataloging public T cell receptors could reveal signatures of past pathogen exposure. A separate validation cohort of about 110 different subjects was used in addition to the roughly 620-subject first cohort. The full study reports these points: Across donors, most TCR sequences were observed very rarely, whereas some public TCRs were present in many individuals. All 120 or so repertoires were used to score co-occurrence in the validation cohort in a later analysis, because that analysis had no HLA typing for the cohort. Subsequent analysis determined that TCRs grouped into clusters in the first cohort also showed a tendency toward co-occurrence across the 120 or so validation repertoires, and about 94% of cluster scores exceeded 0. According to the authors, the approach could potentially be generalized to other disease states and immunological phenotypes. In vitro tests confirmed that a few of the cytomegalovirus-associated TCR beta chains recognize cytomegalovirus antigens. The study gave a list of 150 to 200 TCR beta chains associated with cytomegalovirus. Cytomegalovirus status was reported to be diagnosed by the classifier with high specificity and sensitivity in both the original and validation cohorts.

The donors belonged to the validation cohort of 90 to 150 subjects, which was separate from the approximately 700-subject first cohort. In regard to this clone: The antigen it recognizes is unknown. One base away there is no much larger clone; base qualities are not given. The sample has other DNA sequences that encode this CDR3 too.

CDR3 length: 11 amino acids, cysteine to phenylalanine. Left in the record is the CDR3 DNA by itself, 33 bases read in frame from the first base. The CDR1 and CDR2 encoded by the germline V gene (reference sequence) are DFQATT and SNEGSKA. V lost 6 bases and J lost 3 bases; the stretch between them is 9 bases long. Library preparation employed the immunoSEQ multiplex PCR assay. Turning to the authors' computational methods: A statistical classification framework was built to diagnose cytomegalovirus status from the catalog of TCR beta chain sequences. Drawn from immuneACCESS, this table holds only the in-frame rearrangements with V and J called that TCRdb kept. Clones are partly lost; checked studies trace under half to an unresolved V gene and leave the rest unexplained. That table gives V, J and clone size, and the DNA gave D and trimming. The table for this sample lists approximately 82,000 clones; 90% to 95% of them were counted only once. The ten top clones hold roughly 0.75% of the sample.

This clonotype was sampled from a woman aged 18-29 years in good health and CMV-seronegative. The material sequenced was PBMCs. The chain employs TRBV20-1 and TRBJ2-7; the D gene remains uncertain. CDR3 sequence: CSALLGYEQYF. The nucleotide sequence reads TGCAGTGCCCTACTCGGCTACGAGCAGTACTTC.